This T cell receptor (beta chain) stems from a study of shared clonotypes between healthy human individuals. Study summary: Donors, aged 18 to 49, were a couple of women and three men.

Per sorted-subset replicate PCR, input was around 200 ng DNA, representing some 30,000 T cell genomes. TCRdb keeps only in-frame clones here, not all; method: immunoSEQ multiplex PCR. The sample records 2 million to 3 million clones, approximately 94% being singletons. As concerns this clone: Its antigen is as yet unknown.

CDR1 and CDR2 (germline): LGHNA, YNFKEQ. This CDR3 is 17 amino acids long. V shed 0 bases, J shed 2 bases, and the junction held 6 bases outside the gene matches. Findings and caveats of the study: Larger estimated richness was generally seen in naive subsets than in memory subsets. Around 4.7% was the fraction of naive CD4 clonotypes found shared across a few donors.

The V gene is TRBV4-2, the J gene TRBJ2-5, with TRBD2 matching over 10 bases. The clonotype was recovered from a man between 18 and 35 years old in good health. Some clones in this sample may be carry-over from other donors' samples. Source material: naive CD4+ T cells from PBMCs. This sample's subset: CD45RA+ positively selected. CDR3 in DNA: TGTGCCAGCAGCCAAGAGCTAGCGGGAGTTGGTCAAGAGACCCAGTACTTC. This codes for CASSQELAGVGQETQYF.